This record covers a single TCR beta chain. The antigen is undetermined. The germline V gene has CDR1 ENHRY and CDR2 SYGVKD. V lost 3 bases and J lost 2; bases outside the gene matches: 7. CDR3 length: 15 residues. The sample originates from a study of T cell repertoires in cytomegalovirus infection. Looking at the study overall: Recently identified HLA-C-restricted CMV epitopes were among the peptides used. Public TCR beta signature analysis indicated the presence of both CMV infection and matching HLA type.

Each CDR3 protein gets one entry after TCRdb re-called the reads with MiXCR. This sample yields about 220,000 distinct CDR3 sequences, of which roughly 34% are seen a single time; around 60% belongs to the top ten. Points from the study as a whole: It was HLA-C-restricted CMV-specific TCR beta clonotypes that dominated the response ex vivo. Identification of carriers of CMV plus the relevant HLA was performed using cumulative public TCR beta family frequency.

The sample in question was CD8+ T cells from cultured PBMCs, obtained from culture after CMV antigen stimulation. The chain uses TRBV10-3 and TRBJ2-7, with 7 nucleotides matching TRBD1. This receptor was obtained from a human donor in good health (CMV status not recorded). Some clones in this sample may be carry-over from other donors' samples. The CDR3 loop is CAISDRGTTAYEQYF. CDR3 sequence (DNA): TGTGCCATCAGTGACAGGGGGACAACAGCCTACGAGCAGTACTTC.